These 10 T cell receptor beta chains came from one sample sequenced in a study of lymphopenia after photon versus proton radiotherapy. Using immunoSEQ multiplex PCR, the repertoire was profiled, and TCRdb retains in-frame clones only, with some absent. The table lists tens of thousands of clones, around 86% of them singletons. The starting material was peripheral blood, obtained from a patient treated with photon-based radiotherapy. These receptors all come from a man in his forties or fifties with gastric cancer.

The chain recombines TRBV4-3 with TRBJ2-5; D might be TRBD1 (6 bases). This CDR3 contains 14 residues. V was shortened by 4 bases and J by 2 bases, with 11 bases between the two germline ends. In germline, CDR1 is LGHNA, CDR2 YSLEER. CDR3 loop: CASSRTRGQETQYF. The DNA of the CDR3 is TGCGCCAGCAGCCGCACCAGGGGTCAAGAGACCCAGTACTTC.

The rearrangement links TRBV19 to TRBJ2-7, with a tentative D call TRBD2 (6 bases). This CDR3 region has 13 residues. CDR1 is LNHDA and CDR2 is SQIVND in the germline V gene (reference sequence). V was pared by 1 base and J by 6 bases, with 10 bases between. DNA of the CDR3: TGTGCCAGTAGTATAGGACTAGGGCCCGAGCAGTACTTC. Encoded protein: CASSIGLGPEQYF.

The rearrangement joins TRBV19 to TRBJ2-5; 10 nucleotides agree with TRBD1. The CDR3 contains 17 residues. Germline V gene sequence: CDR1 LNHDA, CDR2 SQIVND (reference sequence). V lost 1 base and J lost 2; bases outside the gene matches: 7. The DNA of the CDR3 is TGTGCCAGTAGTATAGGGACAGGGGGGCGCGCACAAGAGACCCAGTACTTC. Translated: CASSIGTGGRAQETQYF. Complete variable domain (other parts from reference TRBV19 and TRBJ2-5): DGGITQSPKYLFRKEGQNVTLSCEQNLNHDAMYWYRQDPGQGLRLIYYSQIVNDFQKGDIAEGYSVSREKKESFPLTVTSAQKNPTAFYLCASSIGTGGRAQETQYFGPGTRLLVL.

In its sample, this clone was seen a few times. The gene calls are TRBV6-6 and TRBJ1-1, with a weak D call TRBD1 (5 bases). The CDR3 contains 12 residues. Germline V gene sequence: CDR1 MNHNY, CDR2 SVGAGI (reference sequence). V was trimmed by 2 bases and J by 7 bases, leaving 8 bases between them. This CDR3 is CASSYQGIEAFF. The CDR3 region has the DNA TGTGCCAGCAGTTACCAGGGAATTGAAGCTTTCTTT.

J is TRBJ2-7 and V is TRBV7-8, with a weak D call TRBD1 (6 bases). Germline CDR1 is SGHVS and CDR2 is FQNEAQ. The CDR3 is made up of 15 amino acids. V lost 3 bases and J 3 bases, leaving 15 bases between the germline ends. The CDR3 loop reads CASSLGTLRDYEQYF. The CDR3 nucleotides read TGTGCCAGCAGCTTGGGGACATTGAGAGACTACGAGCAGTACTTC.

The V and J genes are TRBV29-1 and TRBJ1-1, with 7 positions matching TRBD1. Germline V gene lookup returns CDR1 SQVTM and CDR2 ANQGSEA. Germline trimming cut 6 bases from V and 0 bases from J; bases unmatched to any gene: 4. The CDR3 contains 13 residues. CDR3 DNA: TGCAGCGTGGGACAGTTAATGAACACTGAAGCTTTCTTT. Amino acid sequence: CSVGQLMNTEAFF.

Points on this clone: A read error may explain this, as a much larger clone is one base away. CDR3 amino acids: CASSPQGSGGHTF. The CDR3 region has the DNA TGTGCCAGCAGCCCACAGGGATCGGGGGGCCACACCTTC. The chain combines TRBV7-9 with TRBJ1-2; TRBD1 might be the D (6 bases). Germline CDR1 and CDR2: SEHNR and FQNEAQ (reference sequence). The length of the CDR3 is 13 residues. The V gene lost 5 bases and the J gene lost 12 bases, with 19 bases spanning the gap.

J is TRBJ2-1 and V is TRBV30; D is undetermined. This CDR3 region has 10 residues. V dropped 3 bases and J dropped 9 bases, with 6 bases sitting between them. Germline lookup yields CDR1 GTSNPN and CDR2 SVGIG (reference sequence). The CDR3 bases are TGTGCCTGGAGCTGGGGTGAGCAGTTCTTC. Amino acids: CAWSWGEQFF.

The chain couples TRBV7-6 to TRBJ1-2; D is possibly TRBD1 (6 bases). This CDR3 has 17 residues. Germline CDR1 SGHVS, CDR2 FNYEAQ. The germline V and J ends were trimmed by 0 bases and 6 bases, with 20 bases remaining between them. The CDR3 here is CASSLASQQGRYNGYTF. CDR3 DNA: TGTGCCAGCAGCTTAGCCTCCCAACAGGGTCGGTACAATGGCTACACCTTC.

V is TRBV7-9 and J is TRBJ2-6; possible D gene TRBD2, 5 bases. Germline CDR1 reads SEHNR; CDR2 reads FQNEAQ (reference sequence). The V end was cut by 5 bases, the J end by 4 bases, with 15 bases between. CDR3 length: 16 amino acids. CDR3 sequence: CASSISTLAGANVLTF. CDR3 DNA sequence: TGTGCCAGCAGCATCTCTACCCTAGCCGGGGCCAACGTCCTGACTTTC.